This TCR beta chain was sequenced in a study of cytomegalovirus exposure and HLA in healthy donors. Notes on the study in general: 87-base-pair reads could not separate some V segments, including TRBV6-2 and TRBV6-3. The authors judged a highly shared variant cluster likely a sequencing artifact.

Points on this clone: Its antigen is still unknown.

The PCR used 60 Vbeta and 13 Jbeta primers. Generated by immunoSEQ multiplex PCR, the TCRdb table keeps only in-frame clones and is missing some. The top ten hold roughly 10% of the sample, which has about 100,000 clones, roughly 71% seen once. Germline assignment: CDR1 SEHNR and CDR2 FQNEAQ (reference sequence). This CDR3 spans 16 amino acids. The V end lost 5 bases, the J end lost 1 base, and 15 bases lay between the germline ends. The chain combines TRBV7-9 with TRBJ1-5, with a tentative D call TRBD1 (6 bases). Sequences were obtained from PBMCs. The sequence was collected from a man aged 45-65 years in good health and CMV-seronegative. The CDR3: CASSPGSGASNQPQHF. The CDR3 DNA sequence: TGTGCCAGCAGCCCGGGATCAGGGGCGAGCAATCAGCCCCAGCATTTT.